This T cell receptor (beta chain) was recovered during a study of T cell repertoires in cytomegalovirus infection. Background on the study: Public TCR beta signatures marked donors with CMV infection and the matching HLA.

About this clonotype: Its antigen is not identified.

V gave up 4 bases and J gave up 4 bases; unmatched junction bases: 6. Germline loops: CDR1 SGDLS, CDR2 YYNGEE. The CDR3 runs to 15 residues. One entry per CDR3 protein results from TCRdb running MiXCR on the reads. The sample contains approximately 910,000 distinct CDR3 sequences, about a third of which appear only once. V and J are TRBV9 and TRBJ1-3; 9 bases line up with TRBD1. Sequencing was performed on cultured CD8+ T cells from PBMCs, taken from culture after CMV antigen stimulation. This sequence originates from a human donor in good health (CMV status not recorded). Some clones in this sample may be carry-over from other donors' samples. CDR3 sequence reads: CASSSRTGEGNTIYF. CDR3 DNA: TGTGCCAGCAGCTCCAGGACAGGGGAAGGAAACACCATATATTTT.